The 22 T cell receptor beta chains below were found in one sample sequenced in a study of blood T cell repertoires in COVID-19. Produced via immunoSEQ multiplex PCR; TCRdb's table is partial and in-frame only. The sample records more than 95,000 clones, roughly 69% being singletons. The material sequenced was peripheral blood. The receptors originated from a woman in her seventies with acute or convalescent COVID-19.

This rearrangement joins TRBV5-1 to TRBJ1-4; 9 bases match TRBD1. Trimming at V came to 5 bases and at J to 0 bases, leaving 5 bases not matched to a gene. Germline V gives CDR1 SGHRS, CDR2 YFSETQ. The CDR3 extends over 16 amino acids. For the CDR3, the DNA is TGCGCCAGCAGGACGACAGGGGGAACAACTAATGAAAAACTGTTTTTT. As protein: CASRTTGGTTNEKLFF. Looking up the rest from reference TRBV5-1 and TRBJ1-4 gives the full variable domain: KAGVTQTPRYLIKTRGQQVTLSCSPISGHRSVSWYQQTPGQGLQFLFEYFSETQRNKGNFPGRFSGRQFSNSRSEMNVSTLELGDSALYLCASRTTGGTTNEKLFFGSGTQLSVL.

The V and J genes are TRBV27 and TRBJ1-2, with TRBD1 matching over 7 bases. The V segment lost 6 bases and the J segment 5 bases; nucleotides outside the gene matches: 9. The CDR3 contains 14 residues. Germline V gene sequence: CDR1 MNHEY, CDR2 SMNVEV (reference sequence). In DNA form, the CDR3 reads TGTGCCAGCAGGGGGACAGAAACGAGGTATGGCTACACCTTC. The encoded protein is CASRGTETRYGYTF.

This clone qualifies as medium-sized. The V call is TRBV10-2, the J call TRBJ1-5; maybe TRBD1 (5 bases). Trimming pared 8 bases from V and 4 bases from J, leaving 12 bases between. CDR3 length: 13 residues. From germline, CDR1 is WSHSY and CDR2 SAAADI. The CDR3: CASAGTLNQPQHF. DNA of the CDR3: TGCGCCAGCGCCGGGACTCTTAATCAGCCCCAGCATTTT.

In its sample, this clone was seen a few times. The V call is TRBV19, the J call TRBJ1-4; 7 bases are a match to TRBD1. The V and J ends lost 4 bases and 8 bases, in that order; junction bases with no gene match: 7. Germline lookup yields CDR1 LNHDA and CDR2 SQIVND (reference sequence). CDR3 length: 14 amino acids. CDR3 in DNA: TGTGCCAGTAGTACCCGACAGGGCACAGAAAAACTGTTTTTT. Its protein is CASSTRQGTEKLFF.

This sequence joins TRBV30 and TRBJ1-1, with a weak D call TRBD1 (6 bases). The CDR3 length is 13 residues. Germline V lookup: CDR1 GTSNPN, CDR2 SVGIG (reference sequence). The germline V and J ends were trimmed by 0 bases and 4 bases, with 9 bases remaining between them. This CDR3 reads CAWSVLGGTEAFF. For the CDR3, the DNA is TGTGCCTGGAGTGTACTAGGGGGCACTGAAGCTTTCTTT.

The rearrangement joins TRBV2 to TRBJ2-5, with TRBD2 matching 7 bases. This CDR3 has 17 amino acids. With 4 bases clipped from V and 3 bases from J, the junction kept 14 bases outside the gene matches. The germline V gene has CDR1 SNHLY and CDR2 FYNNEI. The CDR3 sequence is CASSGLETGGYEETQYF. The CDR3, as DNA: TGTGCCAGCAGTGGTTTGGAGACCGGGGGGTATGAAGAGACCCAGTACTTC.

This clone showed up just a few times. The V call is TRBV25-1, the J call TRBJ1-4; TRBD1 aligns across 7 bases. The CDR3 runs 16 residues. Trimming removed 2 bases from V and 6 bases from J; junction bases left unmatched: 9. Germline V gene sequence: CDR1 MGHDK, CDR2 SYGVNS. CDR3 in DNA: TGTGCCAGCAGTGAAAGAGGACAGGTCCGGGATGAAAAACTGTTTTTT. Amino acids: CASSERGQVRDEKLFF.

The J gene is TRBJ2-7, the V gene TRBV7-2, with no clear D. This CDR3 spans 13 amino acids. CDR1 and CDR2 from the germline V gene are SGHTA and FQGNSA. V was shortened by 5 bases and J by 0 bases, with 8 bases between the two germline ends. The CDR3 loop reads CASSNIPSYEQYF. CDR3 sequence (DNA): TGTGCCAGCAGCAACATTCCCTCCTACGAGCAGTACTTC.

This clone came up once. J is TRBJ2-7 and V is TRBV30; 7 bases line up with TRBD1. The length of the CDR3 is 15 residues. Germline values: CDR1 GTSNPN, CDR2 SVGIG (reference sequence). J gave up 2 bases and V 1 base, and 8 bases lay outside the gene matches. The CDR3 region is CAWSAAGTATYEQYF. The CDR3 DNA reads TGTGCCTGGAGTGCGGCCGGGACAGCGACCTACGAGCAGTACTTC.

The rearrangement uses TRBV7-2 and TRBJ2-2, with 11 bases aligning to TRBD2. The CDR3 totals 17 residues. Germline V lookup: CDR1 SGHTA, CDR2 FQGNSA. V trimming: 5 bases; J trimming: 3 bases; junction bases outside the gene matches: 8. The CDR3 spells CASSPILAGADTGELFF. For the CDR3, the DNA is TGTGCCAGCAGCCCCATACTAGCGGGAGCGGACACCGGGGAGCTGTTTTTT.

This chain joins TRBV19 and TRBJ2-7; the D is unclear. Per the germline V gene, CDR1 is LNHDA and CDR2 is SQIVND (reference sequence). V was clipped by 7 bases and J by 3 bases, with 13 bases between them. CDR3 length: 13 amino acids. The CDR3 nucleotides are TGTGCCAGTACTATCCAGGATATCTACGAGCAGTACTTC. This gives the protein CASTIQDIYEQYF.

The rearrangement uses TRBV6-5 and TRBJ1-1; possibly TRBD1 for D (6 bases). Trimming removed 6 bases at V and 3 bases at J, with 14 bases between. In germline, CDR1 is MNHEY, CDR2 SVGAGI. The CDR3 consists of 14 residues. CDR3 DNA: TGTGCCAGCAGGGACAGAAGCCGGGACACTGAAGCTTTCTTT. Translating it yields CASRDRSRDTEAFF.

The rearrangement joins TRBV6-2 or TRBV6-3 to TRBJ2-7, with TRBD2 identical over 7 bases. Germline V gene lookup returns CDR1 MNHEY and CDR2 SVGEGT. Unmatched junction bases numbered 3, after V lost 1 base and J lost 0 bases. The CDR3 length is 15 residues. In DNA form, the CDR3 reads TGTGCCAGCAGTTACTTCGGCGGGAGCTCCTACGAGCAGTACTTC. It specifies CASSYFGGSSYEQYF.

This chain connects TRBV7-2 to TRBJ1-5; no clear D. Per germline, CDR1 SGHTA and CDR2 FQGNSA. This CDR3 has 15 amino acids. V lost 6 bases and J 7 bases, leaving 19 bases between the germline ends. The CDR3 bases are TGTGCCAGCAGTAACTGGGCAGGCGTCCAGCAGCCCCAGCATTTT. Translation gives CASSNWAGVQQPQHF.

The sample holds one count of this clone. J is TRBJ1-2 and V is TRBV3-1 (or the pseudogene TRBV3-2), with D possibly matching TRBD1 (6 bases). Germline CDR1 reads LGHDT; CDR2 reads YNNKEL (reference sequence). The CDR3 is 13 residues long. V was shortened by 3 bases and J by 8 bases, with 13 bases between the two germline ends. For the CDR3, the DNA is TGTGCCAGCAGCCACGGGACACGAAGCGGCTACACCTTC. Translated: CASSHGTRSGYTF.

CDR3 nucleotides: TGTGCCAGCAGCTTAGCAGCTAGCGGACAAGAGACCCAGTACTTC. It codes for CASSLAASGQETQYF. The chain links TRBV11-2 to TRBJ2-5, with TRBD2 matching 7 bases. The CDR3 extends over 15 amino acids. Germline assignment: CDR1 SGHAT and CDR2 FQNNGV. With V trimmed by 1 base and J by 2 bases, 4 bases remained unmatched.

The chain couples TRBV6-2 or TRBV6-3 to TRBJ1-1; no clear D gene. This CDR3 spans 12 amino acids. V dropped 5 bases and J dropped 1 base, with 5 bases sitting between them. Germline CDR1 MNHEY, CDR2 SVGEGT. Here the CDR3 DNA reads TGTGCCAGCAGTGTCTCGAACACTGAAGCTTTCTTT. Translating gives CASSVSNTEAFF.

The rearrangement links TRBV27 to TRBJ1-1; D is unresolved. CDR1 is MNHEY and CDR2 is SMNVEV in the germline V gene (reference sequence). Trimming shortened V by 5 bases and J by 4 bases, and 11 bases separated the two germline ends. The CDR3 covers 13 residues. The CDR3 region has the DNA TGTGCCAGCAGTCTCACCTCGGGCACTGAAGCTTTCTTT. Residues: CASSLTSGTEAFF.

This clone appeared a few times. The genes are TRBV25-1 and TRBJ2-7; D is possibly TRBD2 (6 bases). The CDR3 runs 16 residues. V was cut by 4 bases and J by 0 bases, with 16 bases left in between. Per the germline V gene, CDR1 is MGHDK and CDR2 is SYGVNS. The CDR3: CASSVKIAASSYEQYF. As DNA, the CDR3 is TGTGCCAGCAGTGTAAAAATAGCGGCGAGCTCCTACGAGCAGTACTTC.

The gene calls are TRBV12-3 or TRBV12-4 and TRBJ1-4; D perhaps matches TRBD1 (5 bases). CDR3 length equals 13 residues. V lost 7 bases and J 7 bases, leaving 13 bases between the germline ends. For the CDR3, the DNA is TGTGCCAGCAACCGGGGGAATGGTGAAAAACTGTTTTTT. The encoded protein is CASNRGNGEKLFF.

V and J are TRBV28 and TRBJ1-1; TRBD1 matches 8 bases. The CDR3 has 15 residues. Germline values: CDR1 MDHEN, CDR2 SYDVKM. V was clipped by 2 bases and J by 1 base; unmatched bases: 3. CDR3 sequence reads: CASSLEDRANTEAFF. CDR3 DNA: TGTGCCAGCAGTTTAGAGGACAGGGCGAACACTGAAGCTTTCTTT.

This chain uses TRBV4-1 with TRBJ2-2; D gene ambiguous. With 2 bases removed from V and 4 bases from J, the gap between germline ends came to 5 bases. Per the germline V gene, CDR1 is MGHRA and CDR2 is YSYEKL. The CDR3 extends over 13 amino acids. The DNA for the CDR3 is TGCGCCAGCAGCCAAACTGGCACCGGGGAGCTGTTTTTT. Amino acid sequence: CASSQTGTGELFF.